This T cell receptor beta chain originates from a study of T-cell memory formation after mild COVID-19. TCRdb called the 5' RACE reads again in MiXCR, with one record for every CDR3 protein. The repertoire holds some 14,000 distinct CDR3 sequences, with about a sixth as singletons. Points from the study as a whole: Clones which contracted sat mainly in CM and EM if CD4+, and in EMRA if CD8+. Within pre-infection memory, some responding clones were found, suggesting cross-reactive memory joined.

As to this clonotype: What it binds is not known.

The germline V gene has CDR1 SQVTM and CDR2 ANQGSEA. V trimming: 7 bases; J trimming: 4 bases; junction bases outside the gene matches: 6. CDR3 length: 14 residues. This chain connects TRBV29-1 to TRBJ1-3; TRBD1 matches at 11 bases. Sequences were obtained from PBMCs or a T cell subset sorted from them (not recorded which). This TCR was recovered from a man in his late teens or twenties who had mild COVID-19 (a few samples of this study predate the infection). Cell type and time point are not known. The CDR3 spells CSAGQGASGNTIYF. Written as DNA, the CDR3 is TGCAGCGCCGGACAGGGGGCGTCGGGAAACACCATATATTTT.